A selection of T cell receptor beta chains follows, all from one sample in a study of CD8 T cells in Susac syndrome. TCRdb re-derived calls from the immunoSEQ multiplex PCR reads in MiXCR, one entry per CDR3 protein. Among 250,000 to 300,000 distinct CDR3 sequences, about 85% were seen once, and the ten largest hold approximately 0.11%. The sequenced material came from CD8+ T cells from PBMCs. Receptors originate from a human donor with multiple sclerosis. CDR3s include the opening cysteine and the closing phenylalanine or tryptophan. The order of the fields is J gene, V gene, CDR3 protein.

J: TRBJ2-1
V: TRBV24-1
CDR3: CATSVNEQFF

J: TRBJ2-7
V: TRBV5-5
CDR3: CASSLGFTPYEQYF

J: TRBJ2-2
V: TRBV30
CDR3: CASDTTGGKNTGELFF

J: TRBJ2-3
V: TRBV27
CDR3: CASSHPSTDTQYF

J: TRBJ2-7
V: TRBV29-1
CDR3: CSAEDSYEQYF

J: TRBJ2-3
V: TRBV24-1
CDR3: CATSDLGAGTDTQYF

J: TRBJ2-3
V: TRBV27
CDR3: CASSLEGKGTDTQYF

J: TRBJ2-2
V: TRBV10-2
CDR3: CASSEWVLAGELFF

J: TRBJ2-1
V: TRBV20-1
CDR3: CSASDSSYNEQFF

J: TRBJ2-3
V: TRBV12-3/TRBV12-4
CDR3: CASSSIGLAVSTDTQYF

J: TRBJ2-7
V: TRBV19
CDR3: CASSRLVRPYEQYF

J: TRBJ2-7
V: TRBV7-3
CDR3: CASSLSESSYEQYF

J: TRBJ1-5
V: TRBV7-9
CDR3: CASSLGPTGPQHF

J: TRBJ2-1
V: TRBV7-2
CDR3: CASSRGASGTYNEQFF

J: TRBJ2-7
V: TRBV29-1
CDR3: CSVGESSYEQYF

J: TRBJ2-3
V: TRBV11-1
CDR3: CASSQDWFGTENFSTDTQYF

J: TRBJ2-2
V: TRBV6-5
CDR3: CASSYSATESHTGELFF

J: TRBJ2-6
V: TRBV9
CDR3: CASQGLSASGANVLTF

J: TRBJ1-1
V: TRBV28
CDR3: CASSFLRADMNTEAFF

J: TRBJ1-1
V: TRBV7-3
CDR3: CASSQTENTEAFF

J: TRBJ2-1
V: TRBV29-1
CDR3: CSVVQGGVVQFF

J: TRBJ1-1
V: TRBV7-8
CDR3: CASRRQGMATEAFF

J: TRBJ2-2
V: TRBV7-9
CDR3: CASSFLRAGELFF

J: TRBJ1-5
V: TRBV12-3/TRBV12-4
CDR3: CASSSRVNSNQPQHF

J: TRBJ1-1
V: TRBV5-4
CDR3: CASSLGQGSMNTEAFF

J: TRBJ1-2
V: TRBV25-1
CDR3: CASSAHPGQGEGYTF

J: TRBJ1-2
V: TRBV21-1
CDR3: CASSLSAGGEDYGYTF

J: TRBJ1-2
V: TRBV7-9
CDR3: CASRGGAEPNYGYTF

J: TRBJ2-3
V: TRBV19
CDR3: CASLDRRTETQYF

J: TRBJ2-4
V: TRBV28
CDR3: CASSPGLGDQNIQYF

J: TRBJ2-1
V: TRBV7-9
CDR3: CASSLYEQFF

J: TRBJ2-7
V: TRBV29-1
CDR3: CSVEGTPGSSYEQYF

J: TRBJ2-1
V: TRBV9
CDR3: CASSGDRDRVYNEQFF

J: TRBJ2-7
V: TRBV27
CDR3: CASSQLLAGGPHEQYF

J: TRBJ1-4
V: TRBV25-1
CDR3: CASSEQTATNEKLFF

J: TRBJ2-7
V: TRBV29-1
CDR3: CSVLTGDSYEQYF

J: TRBJ2-7
V: TRBV2
CDR3: CASGEDTSSYEQYF

J: TRBJ2-3
V: TRBV7-3
CDR3: CASSLDLTDTQYF

J: TRBJ2-7
V: TRBV5-1
CDR3: CASSISGSTTYEQYF

J: TRBJ2-5
V: TRBV21-1
CDR3: CASSNPIGVGMTDQETQYF

J: TRBJ1-1
V: TRBV10-3
CDR3: CATRDRADTEAFF

J: TRBJ2-6
V: TRBV10-3
CDR3: CATAFSSGANVLTF

J: TRBJ2-5
V: TRBV7-4
CDR3: CASSSGKGETQYF

J: TRBJ2-3
V: TRBV20-1
CDR3: CSAPGGGLLTDTQYF

J: TRBJ1-6
V: TRBV27
CDR3: CASSLGGQNSPLHF

J: TRBJ2-7
V: TRBV27
CDR3: CASSLGTGSYEQYF

J: TRBJ2-1
V: TRBV19
CDR3: CASSIAKAGTEQFF

J: TRBJ1-4
V: TRBV15
CDR3: CATAPGTNEKLFF

J: TRBJ1-5
V: TRBV28
CDR3: CASSFSESSNQPQHF

J: TRBJ2-1
V: TRBV20-1
CDR3: CSARDRAGTYNEQFF

J: TRBJ2-1
V: TRBV5-8
CDR3: CASGSGRTLGNEQFF

J: TRBJ1-1
V: TRBV29-1
CDR3: CSVMGQNTEAFF

J: TRBJ1-2
V: TRBV29-1
CDR3: CSVTMGDGYTF